Sequencing of this TCR beta chain was carried out in a study of blood T cell repertoires in COVID-19. About the research overall: Acute and convalescent COVID-19 specimens originated in the United States, Italy and Spain. Sources were T cells, B-cell-depleted T cells, or PBMCs; the material itself was cDNA or gDNA.

Germline values: CDR1 SGDLS, CDR2 YYNGEE. The CDR3 has 13 residues. V dropped 3 bases and J dropped 1 base, with 7 bases sitting between them. The protocol was immunoSEQ multiplex PCR, while the TCRdb copy is restricted to in-frame clones and leaves out a portion. Here the sample spans 110,000 to 150,000 clones, 81% being singletons. A single count supports this clone. The source of this sequence is a human donor in a cohort sampled during active COVID-19. The genes are TRBV9 and TRBJ1-1, with D unclear. Sequenced: peripheral blood. The CDR3 loop reads CASSATTNTEAFF. CDR3 sequence (DNA): TGTGCCAGCAGCGCCACAACGAACACTGAAGCTTTCTTT.